This T cell receptor beta chain was captured by sequencing in a study of patients and donors after allogeneic stem cell transplantation (dated by TCRdb to the early 2020s). As concerns this clonotype: What antigen it recognizes has not been identified. No qualities accompany the bases; no much larger clone lies one base away.

From the germline V gene, CDR1 is MRHNA and CDR2 is SNTAGT. V lost 0 bases and J lost 5 bases; the stretch between them is 14 bases long. The CDR3 goes from the cysteine to the phenylalanine over 16 residues. The read is trimmed to its CDR3 DNA, 48 bases read in frame from base 1. Library construction relied on RT-PCR. The sample was run on a NextSeq 550. TCRdb reanalyzed the raw reads on its own, using fastp at Q25 for trimming and MiXCR for clone calling, and kept in-frame beta chains. When rows share a CDR3 protein, they turn into one entry using the most common DNA and genes. For this sample the table gives 390,000 or so distinct CDR3 sequences, of which around 15% were detected only once. The leading ten clones occupy around 7.9% of the sample.

The V and J genes are TRBV6-4 and TRBJ2-1; the D segment may tentatively be TRBD1 or TRBD2, each giving 6 matched bases. The sample comprised blood, either unsorted or a sorted T cell fraction (not recorded which). The TCR sequence derives from a human donor who was either an allogeneic HSCT recipient or a stem cell or donor lymphocyte infusion donor (not recorded which). It is not recorded whose cells these are; they may come from a transplant donor. The DNA is as follows: TGTGCCAGCAGTGACTCGATGGGGGGCCGAGACAATGAGCAGTTCTTC. Translated, this is CASSDSMGGRDNEQFF.